This T cell receptor (beta chain) was profiled in a study of T cell responses to AZD1222 COVID-19 vaccine. Method: immunoSEQ multiplex PCR; TCRdb's copy keeps in-frame clones and lacks some. The sample has 200,000 or so clones, approximately 93% seen once. The table lists this clone with a count of one. This CDR3 region has 13 residues. V shed 5 bases, J shed 7 bases, and the junction held 5 bases outside the gene matches. Per the germline V gene, CDR1 is SGHAT and CDR2 is FQNNGV. The clonotype comes from an adult who received the AZD1222 COVID-19 vaccine. Material: peripheral blood, obtained 28 days after the second AZD1222 dose. V usage is TRBV11-2 and J usage is TRBJ1-5, with 7 bases matching TRBD1. The CDR3 loop reads CASSISTGQPQHF. CDR3 DNA sequence: TGTGCCAGCAGCATCTCGACAGGGCAGCCCCAGCATTTT.